This T cell receptor (beta chain) was documented in a study of technical replicates of blood from a handful of donors. The V gene's germline CDR1 is LNHDA and CDR2 SQIVND (reference sequence). With V trimmed by 5 bases and J by 2 bases, 14 bases remained unmatched. The CDR3 has 17 amino acids. This clone was observed a single time. Profiling relied on immunoSEQ multiplex PCR, and the TCRdb table lists in-frame clones only, not all of them. The data show approximately 65,000 clones, about 87% seen once. This receptor was obtained from a human donor in good health. Some clones in this sample may be carry-over from other donors' samples. Sample: PBMCs. The V call is TRBV19, the J call TRBJ2-7, with 8 bases matching TRBD2. The CDR3 loop is CASSPVPTSGRTYEQYF. CDR3 nucleotides: TGTGCCAGTAGTCCCGTCCCCACTAGCGGCAGAACCTACGAGCAGTACTTC. The full variable domain, completed using reference TRBV19 and TRBJ2-7, is DGGITQSPKYLFRKEGQNVTLSCEQNLNHDAMYWYRQDPGQGLRLIYYSQIVNDFQKGDIAEGYSVSREKKESFPLTVTSAQKNPTAFYLCASSPVPTSGRTYEQYFGPGTRLTVT.